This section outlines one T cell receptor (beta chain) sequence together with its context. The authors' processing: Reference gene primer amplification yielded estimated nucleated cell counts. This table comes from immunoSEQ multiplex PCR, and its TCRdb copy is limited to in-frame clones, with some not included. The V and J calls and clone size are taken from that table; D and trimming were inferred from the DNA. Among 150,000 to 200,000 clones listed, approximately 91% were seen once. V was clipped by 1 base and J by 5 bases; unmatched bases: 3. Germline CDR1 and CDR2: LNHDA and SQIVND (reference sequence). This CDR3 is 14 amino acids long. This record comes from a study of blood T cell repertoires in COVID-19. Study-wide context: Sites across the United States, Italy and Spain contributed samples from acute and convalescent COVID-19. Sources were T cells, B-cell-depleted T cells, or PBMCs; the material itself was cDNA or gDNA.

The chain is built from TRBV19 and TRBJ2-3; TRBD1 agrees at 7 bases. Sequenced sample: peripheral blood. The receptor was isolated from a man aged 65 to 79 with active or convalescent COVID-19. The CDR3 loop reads CASSIGQGRDTQYF. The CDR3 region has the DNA TGTGCCAGTAGTATAGGACAGGGCCGAGATACGCAGTATTTT.